This T cell receptor (beta chain) comes out of a study of blood T cell repertoires in COVID-19. Assay: immunoSEQ multiplex PCR; the TCRdb copy retains only in-frame clones and omits some. The sample lists around 190,000 clones, 84% seen once, with about 13% in the top ten. Germline V gene lookup returns CDR1 KGHSH and CDR2 LQKENI. Losses at the gene ends were 3 bases for V and 1 base for J; bases not matched to a gene: 5. The CDR3 has 17 amino acids. The source material was peripheral blood. The receptor was derived from a human donor in a cohort sampled during active COVID-19. The rearrangement links TRBV18 to TRBJ2-2; 10 bases line up with TRBD2. The CDR3 loop reads CASSPLIAGGNTGELFF. CDR3 nucleotides: TGTGCCAGCTCACCGCTGATAGCGGGAGGGAACACCGGGGAGCTGTTTTTT.